The text below deals with one T cell receptor beta chain. This entry is derived from a study of shared T cell receptors in the human thymus. Some clones are missing from TCRdb's copy, which holds only in-frame ones; the method was immunoSEQ multiplex PCR. The sample carries roughly 660,000 clones, roughly 90% recorded once. V lost 4 bases, J lost 2 bases, and 15 bases lay in between. The CDR3 runs 16 residues. CDR1 and CDR2 from the germline V gene are MDHEN and SYDVKM. The same sample was also studied in work on human thymus T cells.

Material for sequencing was thymocytes. The chain is built from TRBV28 and TRBJ1-5; D may be TRBD1 (5 bases). This clonotype was sampled from a boy younger than two with a congenital heart defect. Here the CDR3 reads CASSSDSGYGNQPQHF. In nucleotides, the CDR3 is TGTGCCAGCAGTTCCGACAGCGGGTACGGCAATCAGCCCCAGCATTTT.